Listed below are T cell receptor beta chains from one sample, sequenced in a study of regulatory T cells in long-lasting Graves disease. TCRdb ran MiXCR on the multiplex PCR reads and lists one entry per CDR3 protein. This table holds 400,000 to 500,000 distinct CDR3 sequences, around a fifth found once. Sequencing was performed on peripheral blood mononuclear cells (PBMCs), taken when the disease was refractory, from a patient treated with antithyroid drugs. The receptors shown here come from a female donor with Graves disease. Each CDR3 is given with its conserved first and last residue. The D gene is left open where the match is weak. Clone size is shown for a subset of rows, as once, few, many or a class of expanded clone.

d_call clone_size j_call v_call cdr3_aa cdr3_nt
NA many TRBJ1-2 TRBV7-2 CASSLDPDRYYGYTF TGTGCCAGCAGCTTAGACCCGGACAGATACTATGGCTACACCTTC
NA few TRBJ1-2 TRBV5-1 CASSSLIQGLGYGYTF TGCGCCAGCAGCTCGCTAATACAGGGATTAGGCTATGGCTACACCTTC
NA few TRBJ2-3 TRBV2 CASSGDTQYF TGTGCCAGCAGTGGGGATACGCAGTATTTT
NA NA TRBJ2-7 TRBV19 CASSIGIEQYF TGTGCCAGTAGTATAGGCATCGAGCAGTACTTC
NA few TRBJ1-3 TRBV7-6 CASSLVWESSGNTIYF TGTGCCAGCAGCTTAGTGTGGGAGAGCTCTGGAAACACCATATATTTT
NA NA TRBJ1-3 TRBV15 CATSRETDISGNTIYF TGTGCCACCAGCAGGGAGACAGACATCTCTGGAAACACCATATATTTT
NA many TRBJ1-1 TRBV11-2 CASSPDELTAFF TGTGCCAGCAGCCCAGACGAGCTTACGGCTTTCTTT
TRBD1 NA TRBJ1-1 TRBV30 CAWSEDRGEAFF TGTGCCTGGAGCGAAGACAGGGGTGAAGCTTTCTTT
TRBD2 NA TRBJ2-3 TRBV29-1 CSVGTSTPDTQYF TGCAGCGTGGGGACTAGCACGCCAGATACGCAGTATTTT
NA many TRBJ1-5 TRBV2 CASRRADSNQPQHF TGTGCCAGCAGGAGGGCCGACAGCAATCAGCCCCAGCATTTT
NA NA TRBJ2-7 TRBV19 CASSPGKSPYEQYF TGTGCCAGTAGTCCGGGGAAAAGTCCCTACGAGCAGTACTTC
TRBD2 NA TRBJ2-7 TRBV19 CASSLTGLGYEQYF TGTGCCAGTAGTCTTACGGGACTAGGCTACGAGCAGTACTTC
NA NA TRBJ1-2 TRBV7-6 CASSPRGGPNYGYTF TGTGCCAGCAGCCCTAGGGGGGGGCCTAACTATGGCTACACCTTC
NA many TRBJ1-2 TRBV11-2 CASSPRVYYGYTF TGTGCCAGCAGCCCCAGGGTTTACTATGGCTACACCTTC
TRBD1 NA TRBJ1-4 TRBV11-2 CASSCYGTDFTTNEKLFF TGTGCCAGCAGCTGCTACGGGACAGACTTCACAACTAATGAAAAACTGTTTTTT
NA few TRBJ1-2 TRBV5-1 CASSLDSSGYGYTF TGCGCCAGCAGCTTGGATTCTTCTGGCTATGGCTACACCTTC
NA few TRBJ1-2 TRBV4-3 CASSQAMRSNYGYTF TGCGCCAGCAGCCAAGCTATGCGGTCTAACTATGGCTACACCTTC
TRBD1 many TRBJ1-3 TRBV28 CASVIRTGPGNTIYF TGTGCCAGCGTGATACGGACAGGGCCTGGAAACACCATATATTTT
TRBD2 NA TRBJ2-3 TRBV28 CASSLLAAHTDTQYF TGTGCCAGCAGTTTACTAGCGGCTCACACAGATACGCAGTATTTT
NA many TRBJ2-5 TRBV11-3 CASSSRTGREETQYF TGTGCCAGCAGCTCCCGAACGGGCAGGGAAGAGACCCAGTACTTC
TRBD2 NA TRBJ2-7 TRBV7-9 CASVLPGTSGTYEQYF TGTGCCAGCGTATTACCCGGGACTAGCGGGACCTACGAGCAGTACTTC
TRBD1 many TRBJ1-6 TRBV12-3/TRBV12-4 CASSFKAGGSPLHF TGTGCCAGCAGTTTTAAGGCAGGGGGATCACCCCTCCACTTT
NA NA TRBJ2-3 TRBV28 CATNSGTDTQYF TGTGCCACCAATTCGGGCACAGATACGCAGTATTTT
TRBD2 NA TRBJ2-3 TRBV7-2 CASSVTSGRGMDTQYF TGTGCCAGCAGCGTGACTAGCGGGAGGGGTATGGATACGCAGTATTTT
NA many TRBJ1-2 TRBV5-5 CASSTRDYGYTF TGTGCCAGCAGCACCCGGGACTATGGCTACACCTTC
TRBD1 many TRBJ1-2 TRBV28 CASSLLTGGAGYTF TGTGCCAGCAGTTTGTTAACAGGGGGAGCTGGCTACACCTTC
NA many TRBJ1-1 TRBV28 CASSLGQYTEAFF TGTGCCAGCAGTTTGGGTCAGTACACTGAAGCTTTCTTT
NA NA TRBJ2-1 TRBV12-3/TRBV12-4 CASRPSSSYNEQFF TGTGCCAGCAGACCTTCGAGCTCCTACAATGAGCAGTTCTTC
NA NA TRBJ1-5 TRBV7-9 CASRDGLNQPQHF TGTGCCAGCAGGGATGGTCTGAATCAGCCCCAGCATTTT
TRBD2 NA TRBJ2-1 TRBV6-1 CASRLTSFHEQFF TGTGCCAGCAGGCTGACTAGCTTTCATGAGCAGTTCTTC
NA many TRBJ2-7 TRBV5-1 CASSLGADSYEQYF TGCGCCAGCAGCTTGGGTGCCGATTCCTACGAGCAGTACTTC
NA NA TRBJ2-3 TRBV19 CASSRDWGRDTQYF TGTGCCAGTAGCCGTGACTGGGGTAGGGATACGCAGTATTTT
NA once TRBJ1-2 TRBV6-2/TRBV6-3 CASSEDSSQGIMYGYTF TGTGCCAGCAGTGAAGATAGCAGTCAGGGAATTATGTATGGCTACACCTTC
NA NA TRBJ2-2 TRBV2 CATRDAPGTGELFF TGTGCCACTCGGGACGCGCCGGGGACCGGGGAGCTGTTTTTT
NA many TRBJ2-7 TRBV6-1 CASHRLQGPSEQYF TGTGCCAGCCATCGGTTACAGGGCCCTTCCGAGCAGTACTTC
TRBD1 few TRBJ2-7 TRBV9 CASSVGDRTHEQYF TGTGCCAGCAGCGTGGGGGACAGGACCCACGAGCAGTACTTC
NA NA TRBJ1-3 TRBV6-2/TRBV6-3 CASSYGLGGNTIYF TGTGCCAGCAGTTACGGACTGGGGGGAAACACCATATATTTT
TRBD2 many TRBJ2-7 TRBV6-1 CASRRTSASYEQYF TGTGCCAGCAGACGGACTAGCGCGAGCTACGAGCAGTACTTC
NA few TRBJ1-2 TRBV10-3 CAISEGREDGYTF TGTGCCATCAGTGAGGGCAGGGAGGATGGCTACACCTTC
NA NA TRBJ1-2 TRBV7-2 CASSLGGFRGYGYTF TGTGCCAGCAGCTTAGGGGGTTTCCGGGGCTATGGCTACACCTTC
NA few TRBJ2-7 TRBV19 CATAVIPYEQYF TGTGCCACCGCAGTGATCCCCTACGAGCAGTACTTC
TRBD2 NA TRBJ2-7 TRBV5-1 CASSLEALANTYEQYF TGCGCCAGCAGCTTGGAGGCACTAGCGAATACCTACGAGCAGTACTTC
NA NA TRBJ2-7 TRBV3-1 CASSQEGSSYEQYF TGTGCCAGCAGCCAAGAAGGAAGTTCCTACGAGCAGTACTTC
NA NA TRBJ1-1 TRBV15 CATSRDGRTRAFF TGTGCCACCAGCAGAGATGGAAGGACGCGGGCTTTCTTT
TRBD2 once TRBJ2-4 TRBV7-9 CASSLRLAGPGSKNIQYF TGTGCCAGCAGCTTGCGACTAGCGGGTCCAGGATCCAAAAACATTCAGTACTTC
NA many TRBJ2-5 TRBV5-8 CASSFRRQETQYF TGTGCCAGCAGCTTTCGCAGGCAAGAGACCCAGTACTTC
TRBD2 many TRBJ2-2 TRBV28 CASRTSGFTGELFF TGTGCCAGCAGGACTAGCGGATTCACCGGGGAGCTGTTTTTT
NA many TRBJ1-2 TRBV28 CASRTDRGQYYGYTF TGTGCCAGCAGAACTGACCGGGGCCAATACTATGGCTACACCTTC
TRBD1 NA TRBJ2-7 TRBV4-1 CASSQVDRGNYEQYF TGCGCCAGCAGCCAAGTGGACAGGGGAAACTACGAGCAGTACTTC
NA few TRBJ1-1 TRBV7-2 CASSTYHGGAEAFF TGTGCCAGCAGTACTTATCACGGGGGGGCTGAAGCTTTCTTT
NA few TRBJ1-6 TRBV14 CASSPRVTGYSPLHF TGTGCCAGCAGTCCGAGGGTCACCGGATATTCACCCCTCCACTTT
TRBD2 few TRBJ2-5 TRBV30 CAWSYSGFQETQYF TGTGCCTGGAGTTATAGCGGGTTCCAAGAGACCCAGTACTTC
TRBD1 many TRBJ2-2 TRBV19 CASRDRTGTNTGELFF TGTGCCAGTAGGGATAGGACAGGGACGAATACCGGGGAGCTGTTTTTT